Below, one TCR beta chain is given with its context. A much bigger clone sits one base away, suggesting this may be a read error. The data stem from a study of tumor-infiltrating lymphocytes in primary liver carcinoma. cDNA specific to TCR beta was made from approximately 500 ng of total RNA, with a constant-region primer employed for priming. Construction of TCR beta libraries relied on three successive nested multiplex PCR rounds employing slightly modified ARM-PCR. TRBV1-TRBV30 forward primers paired with a C-beta reverse primer were used in the first two PCR rounds, which ran 9 to 10 cycles each. TCRdb analysed the multiplex PCR reads with MiXCR anew, one entry per CDR3 protein. There are just over 300,000 distinct CDR3 sequences in the sample; around three fifths occur only once, and about 18% lies in the top ten. Unsorted whole blood supplied the RNA, and germline DNA was extracted too. There are 15 residues in the CDR3.

The TCR was taken from a woman aged 25-40 years with primary liver carcinoma and hepatitis B virus infection. Sample: peripheral blood. The rearrangement links TRBV12-3 or TRBV12-4 to TRBJ1-6; D possibly corresponds to TRBD1 (6 bases). This CDR3 is CASSPADRSFSLLHF. The CDR3 coding sequence is TGTGCCAGCAGCCCCGCAGACAGGTCGTTTTCACTCCTCCACTTT.